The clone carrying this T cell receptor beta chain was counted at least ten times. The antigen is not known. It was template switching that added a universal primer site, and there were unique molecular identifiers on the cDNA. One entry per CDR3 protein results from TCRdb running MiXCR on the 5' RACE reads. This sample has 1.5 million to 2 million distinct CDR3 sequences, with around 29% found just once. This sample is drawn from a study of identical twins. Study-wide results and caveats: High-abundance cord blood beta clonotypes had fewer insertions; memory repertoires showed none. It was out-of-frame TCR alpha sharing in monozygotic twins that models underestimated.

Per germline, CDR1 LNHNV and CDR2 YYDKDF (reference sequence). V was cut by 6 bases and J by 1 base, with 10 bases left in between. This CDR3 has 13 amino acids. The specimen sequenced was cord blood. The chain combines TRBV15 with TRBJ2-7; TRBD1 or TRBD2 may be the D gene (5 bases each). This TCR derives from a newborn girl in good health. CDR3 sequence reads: CATSRDGSYEQYF. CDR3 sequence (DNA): TGTGCCACCAGTAGGGACGGATCCTACGAGCAGTACTTC.